This T cell receptor beta chain was observed in a study of CD8 T cells in Susac syndrome. RNA was extracted with the RNeasy kit, and a quantity of roughly 0.5 to 1 ug was reverse transcribed using random hexamers. TCRdb recomputed calls from the immunoSEQ multiplex PCR reads with MiXCR, one row per CDR3 protein. Here the sample spans 200,000 to 250,000 distinct CDR3 sequences, 80% to 95% being singletons. The CDR3 is 17 amino acids. Germline CDR1 is KGHSH and CDR2 is LQKENI. V lost 4 bases to trimming and J lost 8 bases, with 24 bases between them. The receptor was derived from a human donor with multiple sclerosis. The chain links TRBV18 to TRBJ2-1, with D possibly matching TRBD1 (6 bases). The specimen was CD8+ T cells from PBMCs. CDR3 residues: CASSLKQGVVFTDEQFF. The CDR3 DNA reads as TGTGCCAGCTCACTAAAACAGGGAGTGGTGTTTACGGATGAGCAGTTCTTC. Using reference TRBV18 and TRBJ2-1 for the parts outside the CDR3, the full variable domain is NAGVMQNPRHLVRRRGQEARLRCSPMKGHSHVYWYRQLPEEGLKFMVYLQKENIIDESGMPKERFSAEFPKEGPSILRIQQVVRGDSAAYFCASSLKQGVVFTDEQFFGPGTRLTVL.